The clone carrying this TCR beta chain was counted between two and nine times. Authors' analysis steps: For nucleated cells, counts were estimated from reference gene primer amplification. Sequencing used immunoSEQ multiplex PCR; TCRdb keeps in-frame clones, though not all of them. V and J calls and clone size come straight from that table; D and trimming were deduced from the DNA. The data show under 300,000 clones, with 79% seen just once and 3% to 4% held by the top ten. V lost 4 bases and J 3 bases, leaving 12 bases between the germline ends. This CDR3 is 14 amino acids long. Germline V gives CDR1 SGHDN, CDR2 FVKESK. The data were obtained in a study of blood T cell repertoires in COVID-19. Study-wide background: The United States, Italy and Spain provided the acute and convalescent COVID-19 samples. Sources were T cells, B-cell-depleted T cells, or PBMCs; the material itself was cDNA or gDNA.

Sample: peripheral blood. V gene TRBV14 combines with J gene TRBJ1-1; D may be TRBD1 (6 bases). The TCR was taken from a woman between 40 and 50 years old with active or convalescent COVID-19. In DNA, the CDR3 is TGTGCCAGCAGCCCCAGGGGTTACCACACTGAAGCTTTCTTT. Protein: CASSPRGYHTEAFF.